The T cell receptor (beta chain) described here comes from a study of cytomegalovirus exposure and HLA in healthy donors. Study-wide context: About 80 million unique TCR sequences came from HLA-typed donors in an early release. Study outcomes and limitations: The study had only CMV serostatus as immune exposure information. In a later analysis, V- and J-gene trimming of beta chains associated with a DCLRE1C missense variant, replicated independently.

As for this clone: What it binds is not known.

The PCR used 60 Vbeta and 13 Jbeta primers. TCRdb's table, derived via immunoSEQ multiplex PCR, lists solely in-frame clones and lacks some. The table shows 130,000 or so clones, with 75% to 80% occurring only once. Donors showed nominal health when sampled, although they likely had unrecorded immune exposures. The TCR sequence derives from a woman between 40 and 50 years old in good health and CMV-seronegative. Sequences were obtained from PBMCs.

The CDR3 nucleotides read TGTGCCAGCACCAAAGGACTAGCGGGAGGGGAGCGCGAGCAGTACTTC. As protein: CASTKGLAGGEREQYF. The rearrangement links TRBV6-6 to TRBJ2-7, with 15 bases fitting TRBD2. CDR3 length equals 16 residues. The ends lost 7 bases at V and 6 bases at J; junction bases unmatched: 10. Germline CDR1 is MNHNY and CDR2 is SVGAGI (reference sequence).